This T cell receptor beta chain was obtained from a study of blood T cell repertoires in COVID-19. At the level of the study: The United States, Italy and Spain supplied acute and convalescent COVID-19 samples.

CDR1 and CDR2 (germline): SGHRS, YFSETQ. V dropped 3 bases and J dropped 2; count of bases not matched to a gene: 2. The CDR3 has 14 residues. Original handling: Amplification from reference gene primers served as the basis for estimated nucleated cell counts. Clones were sequenced by immunoSEQ multiplex PCR, and TCRdb holds only the in-frame ones, with some missing. V and J calls and clone size come straight from that table; D and trimming were deduced from the DNA. The sample contains more than 150,000 clones, about four fifths of which appear only once. The specimen sequenced was peripheral blood. V and J are TRBV5-1 and TRBJ1-2; 9 nucleotides match TRBD1. This clonotype was obtained from a woman aged 40-49 years with acute or convalescent COVID-19. This chain's CDR3 is CASSWTGVNYGYTF. Here the CDR3 DNA reads TGCGCCAGCAGCTGGACAGGGGTGAACTATGGCTACACCTTC.